This T cell receptor beta chain was captured in a study of blood T cells in healthy people across ages. A J-beta primer mix and a sample-barcoded 5' primer were used in a second PCR of roughly 6 to 12 cycles. TCRdb reprocessed the 5' RACE reads via MiXCR and lists one record per CDR3 protein. The sample carries around 1,900,000 distinct CDR3 sequences, around 40% recorded once. Donors gave 8 to 10 milliliters of peripheral blood apiece. The V end lost 4 bases, the J end lost 6 bases, and 13 bases lay between the germline ends. The germline V gene encodes CDR1 MGHDK and CDR2 SYGVNS. The CDR3 runs 13 residues.

This TCR derives from a human donor in good health. The sample was blood. This chain uses TRBV25-1 with TRBJ2-7; D is possibly TRBD2 (5 bases). Written as DNA, the CDR3 is TGTGCCAGCAGTGCCACCGGACGGGGCGAGCAGTACTTC. Amino acid sequence: CASSATGRGEQYF.